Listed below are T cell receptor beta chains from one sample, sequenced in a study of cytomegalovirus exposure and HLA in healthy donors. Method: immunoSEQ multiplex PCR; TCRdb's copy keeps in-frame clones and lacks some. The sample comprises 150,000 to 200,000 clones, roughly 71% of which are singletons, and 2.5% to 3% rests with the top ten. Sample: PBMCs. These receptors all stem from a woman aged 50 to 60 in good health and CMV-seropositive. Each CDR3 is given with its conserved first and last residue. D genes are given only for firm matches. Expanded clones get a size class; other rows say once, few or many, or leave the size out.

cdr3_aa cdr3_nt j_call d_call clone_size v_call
CASIYSGTEAFF TGTGCCAGCATTTATAGCGGCACTGAAGCTTTCTTT TRBJ1-1 - few TRBV2
CASSYSITTGIDGYTF TGTGCCAGCAGTTACTCGATAACCACGGGAATCGATGGCTACACCTTC TRBJ1-2 - - TRBV6-5
CASRGPRSGSGGIPDTQYF TGTGCCAGCAGGGGCCCCAGGAGTGGTAGCGGGGGGATTCCAGATACGCAGTATTTT TRBJ2-3 TRBD2 few TRBV2
CASSQPSGGQETQYF TGCGCCAGCAGCCAACCTAGCGGGGGGCAAGAGACCCAGTACTTC TRBJ2-5 TRBD2 - TRBV4-1
CASSAGRGGNNEQFF TGTGCCAGCAGCGCCGGGCGGGGGGGTAATAATGAGCAGTTCTTC TRBJ2-1 TRBD2 - TRBV6-1
CATSRVGTGGNEKLFF TGTGCCACCAGCAGAGTCGGGACAGGGGGCAATGAAAAACTGTTTTTT TRBJ1-4 TRBD1 - TRBV15
CATSRGASNNEQFF TGTGCCACCAGCAGAGGGGCCTCGAACAATGAGCAGTTCTTC TRBJ2-1 - - TRBV15
CASSQNRDGIQYF TGCGCCAGCAGCCAGAACAGGGATGGGATTCAGTACTTC TRBJ2-4 - - TRBV4-1
CASSPRQGGEKLFF TGTGCCAGTAGTCCTCGACAGGGAGGCGAAAAACTGTTTTTT TRBJ1-4 TRBD1 - TRBV19
CASDRARNSNQPQHF TGTGCCAGCGACAGGGCGAGAAATAGCAATCAGCCCCAGCATTTT TRBJ1-5 TRBD1 - TRBV2